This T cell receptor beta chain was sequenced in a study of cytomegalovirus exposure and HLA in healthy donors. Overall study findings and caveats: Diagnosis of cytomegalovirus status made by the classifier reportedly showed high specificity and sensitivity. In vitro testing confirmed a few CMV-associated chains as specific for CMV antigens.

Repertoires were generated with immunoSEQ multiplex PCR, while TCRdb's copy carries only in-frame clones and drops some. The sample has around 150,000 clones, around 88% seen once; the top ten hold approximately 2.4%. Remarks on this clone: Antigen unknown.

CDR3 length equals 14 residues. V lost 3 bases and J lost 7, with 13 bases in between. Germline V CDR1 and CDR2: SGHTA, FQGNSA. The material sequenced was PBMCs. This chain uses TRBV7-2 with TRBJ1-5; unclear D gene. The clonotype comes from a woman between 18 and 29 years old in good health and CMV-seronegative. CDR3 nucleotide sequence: TGTGCCAGCAGCTTGGGTGGGAGCAGGCAGCCCCAGCATTTT. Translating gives CASSLGGSRQPQHF. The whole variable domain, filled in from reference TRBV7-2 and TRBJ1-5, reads GAGVSQSPSNKVTEKGKDVELRCDPISGHTALYWYRQSLGQGLEFLIYFQGNSAPDKSGLPSDRFSAERTGGSVSTLTIQRTQQEDSAVYLCASSLGGSRQPQHFGDGTRLSIL.